One sample yielded the 10 T cell receptor beta chains listed below, sequenced in a study of CD8+CD57+ T cells in acquired aplastic anemia. Profiling of TCR beta VDJ combinations and CDR3 sequences used genomic DNA as template. One entry per CDR3 protein results from TCRdb running MiXCR on the reads. The repertoire holds 74,000 or so distinct CDR3 sequences, with around 50% as singletons. The sequencing sample was made of sorted CD4+, CD8+, or CD8+CD57+ T cells (not recorded which) from PBMCs. The receptor source for this set is a human donor in good health, serving as a control.

This clonotype was recorded a few times. The chain uses TRBV27 and TRBJ2-2, with 8 bases aligning to TRBD2. Per germline, CDR1 MNHEY and CDR2 SMNVEV (reference sequence). The CDR3 extends over 16 amino acids. The V segment lost 6 bases and the J segment 5 bases; nucleotides outside the gene matches: 11. The CDR3 protein is CASSSTGGERTGELFF. In DNA form, the CDR3 reads TGTGCCAGCAGCTCAACCGGGGGGGAGCGGACCGGGGAGCTGTTTTTT.

J is TRBJ2-7 and V is TRBV7-9, with D uncertain. Germline CDR1 reads SEHNR; CDR2 reads FQNEAQ (reference sequence). The length of the CDR3 is 13 residues. The germline V and J ends were trimmed by 5 bases and 3 bases, with 11 bases remaining between them. This CDR3 is CASSVDQSYEQYF. In DNA, the CDR3 is TGTGCCAGCAGCGTAGATCAGAGCTACGAGCAGTACTTC.

The chain uses TRBV24-1 and TRBJ1-1, with D possibly matching TRBD1 (5 bases). V lost 8 bases and J lost 3, with 21 bases in between. Germline lookup yields CDR1 KGHDR and CDR2 SFDVKD. The CDR3 is made up of 16 amino acids. DNA of the CDR3: TGTGCCACCACCGGGGGGGTTCGGCGGAGTGACACTGAAGCTTTCTTT. Translated: CATTGGVRRSDTEAFF.

As concerns this clonotype: This may come from a read error, since a much larger clone is one base off. The CDR3 does not end in the conserved phenylalanine or tryptophan, so this is likely a read error. The rearrangement joins TRBV6-1 to TRBJ1-2; the D gene is possibly TRBD1 (5 bases). Germline CDR1 and CDR2: MNHNS and SASEGT. With 0 bases removed from V and 8 bases from J, the gap between germline ends came to 13 bases. This CDR3 spans 14 amino acids. The CDR3 sequence: CASSEAGRGWGYTL. The CDR3, as DNA: TGTGCCAGCAGTGAAGCAGGGAGGGGTTGGGGCTACACCCTC.

As regards this clonotype: Likely a read error: the CDR3 ends without its conserved phenylalanine or tryptophan. The rearrangement links TRBV7-9 to TRBJ1-1; D might be TRBD1 (5 bases). Germline CDR1 SEHNR, CDR2 FQNEAQ (reference sequence). The V and J ends lost 0 bases and 6 bases respectively, with 8 bases between them. This CDR3 region has 13 residues. CDR3 protein: CASSLAGAAEAFS. The CDR3 coding sequence is TGTGCCAGCAGCTTAGCCGGGGCGGCTGAAGCTTTCTCT.

J is TRBJ1-1 and V is TRBV29-1; 9 bases are a match to TRBD1. The CDR3 sequence is 13 residues long. Germline loops: CDR1 SQVTM, CDR2 ANQGSEA. J lost 4 bases, V lost 6 bases, and 6 bases had no gene match. The CDR3 sequence: CSVNGQGTTEAFF. CDR3 nucleotides: TGCAGCGTGAACGGACAGGGGACCACTGAAGCTTTCTTT.

This clonotype has a count of ten or more. The germline gene is not matched at one end of the junction; a read error may be the cause. The V gene is TRBV7-9, the J gene TRBJ1-3; 8 bases align to TRBD1. CDR3 length: 15 residues. Per germline, CDR1 SEHNR and CDR2 FQNEAQ (reference sequence). The CDR3 loop reads CAGSPDRVAGNTIYF. CDR3 DNA: TGTGCCGGCAGCCCGGACAGGGTCGCTGGAAACACCATATATTTT.

This chain links TRBV19 with TRBJ1-6, with D unresolved. The length of the CDR3 is 14 residues. CDR1 LNHDA and CDR2 SQIVND come from the germline V gene (reference sequence). The V end lost 2 bases, the J end lost 5 bases, and 7 bases lay between the germline ends. The CDR3 nucleotides are TGTGCCAGTAGTATACGAGTTAATAATTCACCCCTCCACTTT. Translating it yields CASSIRVNNSPLHF.

This clonotype was observed at least ten times. The chain joins TRBV27 to TRBJ2-1; D gene uncertain. Germline CDR1 reads MNHEY; CDR2 reads SMNVEV (reference sequence). The CDR3 totals 14 residues. V shed 6 bases and J shed 5 bases, with 14 bases lying between them. CDR3 sequence: CASRPSGVNNEQFF. The CDR3 DNA is TGTGCCAGCAGACCCTCCGGAGTAAACAATGAGCAGTTCTTC.

This clonotype has ten or more counts. Germline is not matched at one junction end, which may reflect a read error. The gene calls are TRBV27 and TRBJ1-1; perhaps TRBD1 as D (6 bases). In germline, CDR1 is MNHEY, CDR2 SMNVEV (reference sequence). The CDR3 sequence is 14 residues long. The CDR3 is CASSPSTGSTETFF. Written as DNA, the CDR3 is TGTGCCAGCAGTCCTTCTACAGGGAGCACTGAAACTTTCTTT.